The entry below describes one T cell receptor beta chain. Its antigen is undetermined. This CDR3 contains 13 residues. Trimming shortened V by 6 bases and J by 7 bases, and 15 bases separated the two germline ends. Germline-derived CDR1 and CDR2 are SGHVS and FQNEAQ. Method: immunoSEQ multiplex PCR; TCRdb's copy keeps in-frame clones and lacks some. The table shows about 40,000 clones, with 73% occurring only once. This entry belongs to a study of vaccination effects on CD4 cells after COVID-19. ViraFEST assay sequencing came after antigen-specific CD4+ T cells were expanded with viral peptide pools. Cells that had been cultured for roughly eleven days were the source of isolated CD4+ T cells. A positive SARS-CoV-2 PCR test fell between March and December 2020.

The sample consisted of CD4+ T cells from PBMCs cultured with a peptide pool, taken before COVID-19 vaccination. This chain uses TRBV7-8 with TRBJ1-1; the D gene is possibly TRBD1 (5 bases). The clonotype comes from a human donor who had a prior SARS-CoV-2 infection. The CDR3 nucleotides are TGTGCCAGCAGAGGGGTGGGTGGCGGTGAAGCTTTCTTT. It is translated as CASRGVGGGEAFF.